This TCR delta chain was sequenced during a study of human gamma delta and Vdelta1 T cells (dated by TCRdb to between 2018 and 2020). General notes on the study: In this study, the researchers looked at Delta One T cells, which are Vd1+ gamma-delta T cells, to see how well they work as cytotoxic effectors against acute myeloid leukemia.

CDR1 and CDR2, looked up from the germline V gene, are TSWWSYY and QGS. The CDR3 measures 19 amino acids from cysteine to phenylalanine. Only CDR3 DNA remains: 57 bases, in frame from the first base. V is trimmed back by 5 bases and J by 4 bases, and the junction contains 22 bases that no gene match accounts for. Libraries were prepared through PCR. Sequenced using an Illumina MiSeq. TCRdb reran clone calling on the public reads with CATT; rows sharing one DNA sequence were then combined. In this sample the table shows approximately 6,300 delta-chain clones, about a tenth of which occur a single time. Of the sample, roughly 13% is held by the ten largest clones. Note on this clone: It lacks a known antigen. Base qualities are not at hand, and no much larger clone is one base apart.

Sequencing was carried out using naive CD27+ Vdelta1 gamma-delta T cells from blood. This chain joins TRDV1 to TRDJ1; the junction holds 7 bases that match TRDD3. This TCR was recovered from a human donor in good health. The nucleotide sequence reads TGTGCTCTTGGGACCCACCGCCCTCGCTGGGATACTCACATCGATAAACTCATCTTT. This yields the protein CALGTHRPRWDTHIDKLIF.